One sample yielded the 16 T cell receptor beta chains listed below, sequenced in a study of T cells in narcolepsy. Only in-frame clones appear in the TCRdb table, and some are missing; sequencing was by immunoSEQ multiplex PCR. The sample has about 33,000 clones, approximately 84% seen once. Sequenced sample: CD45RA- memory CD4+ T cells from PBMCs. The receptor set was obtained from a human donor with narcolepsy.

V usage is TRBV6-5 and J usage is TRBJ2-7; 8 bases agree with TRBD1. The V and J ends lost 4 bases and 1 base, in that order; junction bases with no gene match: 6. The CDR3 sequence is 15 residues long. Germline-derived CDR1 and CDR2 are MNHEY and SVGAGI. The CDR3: CASSSMTGESYEQYF. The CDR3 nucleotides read TGTGCCAGCAGTTCGATGACAGGGGAATCCTACGAGCAGTACTTC.

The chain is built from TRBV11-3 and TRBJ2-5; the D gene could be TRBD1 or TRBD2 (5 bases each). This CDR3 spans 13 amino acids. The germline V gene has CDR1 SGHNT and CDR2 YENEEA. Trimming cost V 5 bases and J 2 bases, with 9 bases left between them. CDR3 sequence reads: CASSQGPQETQYF. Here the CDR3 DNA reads TGTGCCAGCAGCCAGGGACCACAAGAGACCCAGTACTTC.

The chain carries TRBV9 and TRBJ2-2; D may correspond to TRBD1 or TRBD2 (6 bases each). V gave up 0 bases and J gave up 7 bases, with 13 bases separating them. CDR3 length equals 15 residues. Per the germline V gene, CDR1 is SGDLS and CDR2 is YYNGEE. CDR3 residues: CASSVGRGRGGELFF. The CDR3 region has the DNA TGTGCCAGCAGCGTAGGTCGGGGGCGCGGCGGGGAGCTGTTTTTT.

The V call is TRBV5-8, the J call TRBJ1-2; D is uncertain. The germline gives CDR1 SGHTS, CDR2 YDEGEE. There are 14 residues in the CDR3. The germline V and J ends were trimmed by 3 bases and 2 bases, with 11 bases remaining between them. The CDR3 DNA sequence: TGTGCCAGCAGCTCGCCGGGAGGGAACTATGGCTACACCTTC. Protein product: CASSSPGGNYGYTF.

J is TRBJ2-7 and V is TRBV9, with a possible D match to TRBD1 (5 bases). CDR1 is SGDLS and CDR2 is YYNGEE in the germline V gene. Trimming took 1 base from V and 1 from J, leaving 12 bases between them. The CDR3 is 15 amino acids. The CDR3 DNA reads TGTGCCAGCAGCGTACAGGGTGATGGATCCTACGAGCAGTACTTC. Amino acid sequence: CASSVQGDGSYEQYF.

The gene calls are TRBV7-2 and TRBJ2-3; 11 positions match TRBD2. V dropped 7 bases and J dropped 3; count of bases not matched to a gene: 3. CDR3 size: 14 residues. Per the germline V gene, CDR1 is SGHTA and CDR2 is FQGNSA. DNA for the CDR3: TGTGCCAGCACACTAGCGGGGGTAACAGATACGCAGTATTTT. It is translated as CASTLAGVTDTQYF.

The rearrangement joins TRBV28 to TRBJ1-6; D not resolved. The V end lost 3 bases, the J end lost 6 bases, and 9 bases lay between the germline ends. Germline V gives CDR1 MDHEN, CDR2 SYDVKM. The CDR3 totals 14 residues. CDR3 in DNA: TGTGCCAGCAGTTTTGCACAGCCTAATTCACCCCTCCACTTT. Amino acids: CASSFAQPNSPLHF.

Here the CDR3 reads CASSPGQGVYGYTF. CDR3 nucleotide sequence: TGTGCCAGCAGCCCCGGACAGGGGGTCTATGGCTACACCTTC. The J gene is TRBJ1-2, the V gene TRBV5-6, with 10 bases fitting TRBD1. CDR1 is SGHDT, CDR2 YYEEEE, per germline. Trimming removed 4 bases from V and 4 bases from J; junction bases left unmatched: 4. CDR3 length: 14 amino acids.

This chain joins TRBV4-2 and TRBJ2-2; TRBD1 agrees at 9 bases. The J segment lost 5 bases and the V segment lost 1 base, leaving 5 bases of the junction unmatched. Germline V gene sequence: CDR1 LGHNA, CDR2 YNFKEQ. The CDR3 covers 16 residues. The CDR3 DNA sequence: TGTGCCAGCAGCCAAGGCAGACAGGGGGGGACCGGGGAGCTGTTTTTT. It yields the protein CASSQGRQGGTGELFF.

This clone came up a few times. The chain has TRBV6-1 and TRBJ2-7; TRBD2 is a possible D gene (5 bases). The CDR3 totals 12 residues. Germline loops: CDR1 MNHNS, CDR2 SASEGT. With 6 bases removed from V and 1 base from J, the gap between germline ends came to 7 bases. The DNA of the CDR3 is TGTGCCAGCAGGGGAGATTCCTACGAGCAGTACTTC. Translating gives CASRGDSYEQYF.

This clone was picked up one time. The CDR3: CATSREPRGDGSNEQYF. The CDR3 region has the DNA TGTGCCACCAGCAGAGAACCCAGGGGCGACGGGTCTAACGAGCAGTACTTC. The V gene is TRBV15, the J gene TRBJ2-7, with a weak D call TRBD1 (6 bases). Germline CDR1 LNHNV, CDR2 YYDKDF (reference sequence). This CDR3 comprises 17 residues. V was pared by 0 bases and J by 5 bases, with 20 bases between.

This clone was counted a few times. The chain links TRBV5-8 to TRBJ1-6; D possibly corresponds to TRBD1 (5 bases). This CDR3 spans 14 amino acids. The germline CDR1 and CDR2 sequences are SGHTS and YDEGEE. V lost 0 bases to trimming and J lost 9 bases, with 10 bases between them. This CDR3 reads CASSLGGQGSPLHF. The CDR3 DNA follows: TGTGCCAGCAGCTTGGGAGGCCAGGGTTCACCCCTCCACTTT.

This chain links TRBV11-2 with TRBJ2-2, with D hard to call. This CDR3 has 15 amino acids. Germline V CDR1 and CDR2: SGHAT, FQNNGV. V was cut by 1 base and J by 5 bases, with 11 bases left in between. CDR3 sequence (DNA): TGTGCCAGCAGCTTAGTCAGTACCGGGACCGGGGAGCTGTTTTTT. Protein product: CASSLVSTGTGELFF. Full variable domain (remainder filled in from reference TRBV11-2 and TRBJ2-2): EAGVAQSPRYKIIEKRQSVAFWCNPISGHATLYWYQQILGQGPKLLIQFQNNGVVDDSQLPKDRFSAERLKGVDSTLKIQPAKLEDSAVYLCASSLVSTGTGELFFGEGSRLTVL.

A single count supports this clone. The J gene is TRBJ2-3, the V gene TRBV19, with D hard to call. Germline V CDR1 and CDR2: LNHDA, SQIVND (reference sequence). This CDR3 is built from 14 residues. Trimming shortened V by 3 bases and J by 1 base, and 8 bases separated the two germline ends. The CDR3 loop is CASSILDGTDTQYF. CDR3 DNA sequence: TGTGCCAGTAGTATCCTGGACGGCACAGATACGCAGTATTTT.

CDR3: CASTERPKGGVEAFF. CDR3 DNA: TGTGCCAGCACCGAAAGACCTAAGGGGGGTGTTGAAGCTTTCTTT. The V and J genes are TRBV6-1 and TRBJ1-1, with a tentative D call TRBD1 (6 bases). Trimming cost V 7 bases and J 7 bases, with 22 bases left between them. CDR1 and CDR2 from the germline V gene are MNHNS and SASEGT. There are 15 residues in the CDR3.

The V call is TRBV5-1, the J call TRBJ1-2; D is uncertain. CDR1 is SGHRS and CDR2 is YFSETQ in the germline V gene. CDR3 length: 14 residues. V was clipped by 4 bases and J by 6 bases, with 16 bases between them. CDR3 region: CASSVDRGLDGYTF. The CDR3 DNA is TGCGCCAGCAGCGTAGATCGGGGTCTAGATGGCTACACCTTC. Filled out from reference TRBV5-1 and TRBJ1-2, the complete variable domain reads KAGVTQTPRYLIKTRGQQVTLSCSPISGHRSVSWYQQTPGQGLQFLFEYFSETQRNKGNFPGRFSGRQFSNSRSEMNVSTLELGDSALYLCASSVDRGLDGYTFGSGTRLTVV.